This is a list of T cell receptor beta chains from one sample in a study of identical twins. TCRdb analysed the 5' RACE reads with MiXCR anew, one entry per CDR3 protein. This table has 100,000 to 110,000 distinct CDR3 sequences, 5.9% appearing once. The sequencing input was memory T cells sorted from blood. The receptors derive from a woman in her forties or fifties in good health. CDR3s include the opening cysteine and the closing phenylalanine or tryptophan. Each record gives: CDR3 protein, CDR3 DNA, clone size, D gene, V gene, J gene. The D gene is left open where the match is weak. Clone size, where shown, is once, few, many, or a class for clones that have expanded.

CDR3aa: CAWSTVGMGYEQYF
CDR3nt: TGTGCCTGGAGTACTGTAGGGATGGGCTACGAGCAGTACTTC
abundance: few
d_gene: .
v_gene: TRBV30
j_gene: TRBJ2-7

CDR3aa: CAWRTMNTGELFF
CDR3nt: TGTGCCTGGCGGACTATGAACACCGGGGAGCTGTTTTTT
abundance: many
d_gene: .
v_gene: TRBV30
j_gene: TRBJ2-2

CDR3aa: CASSPSVSYGYTF
CDR3nt: TGTGCCAGCAGCCCATCAGTGTCCTATGGCTACACCTTC
abundance: many
d_gene: .
v_gene: TRBV7-9
j_gene: TRBJ1-2

CDR3aa: CASSFLLAGGRETQYF
CDR3nt: TGTGCCAGCAGTTTTCTACTAGCGGGAGGTCGGGAGACCCAGTACTTC
abundance: many
d_gene: TRBD2
v_gene: TRBV27
j_gene: TRBJ2-5

CDR3aa: CASSIYTDFKETQYF
CDR3nt: TGTGCCAGCAGTATTTATACCGATTTTAAAGAGACCCAGTACTTC
abundance: many
d_gene: .
v_gene: TRBV11-2
j_gene: TRBJ2-5

CDR3aa: CASSLRTGGTGELFF
CDR3nt: TGTGCCAGCAGCTTAAGGACGGGAGGTACCGGGGAGCTGTTTTTT
abundance: .
d_gene: TRBD2
v_gene: TRBV5-4
j_gene: TRBJ2-2

CDR3aa: CAGGQIKGIGELFF
CDR3nt: TGTGCAGGCGGGCAGATTAAGGGTATCGGGGAGCTGTTTTTT
abundance: few
d_gene: .
v_gene: TRBV7-9
j_gene: TRBJ2-2

CDR3aa: CASSVGDAGELFF
CDR3nt: TGTGCCAGCAGCGTAGGGGACGCCGGGGAGCTGTTTTTT
abundance: few
d_gene: .
v_gene: TRBV9
j_gene: TRBJ2-2

CDR3aa: CAIRQGGLAGGYEQYF
CDR3nt: TGTGCCATCCGCCAAGGGGGGCTAGCGGGAGGCTACGAGCAGTACTTC
abundance: many
d_gene: TRBD2
v_gene: TRBV10-3
j_gene: TRBJ2-7

CDR3aa: CASSLGVTGLQETQYF
CDR3nt: TGCGCCAGCAGCTTGGGAGTGACAGGGTTGCAAGAGACCCAGTACTTC
abundance: many
d_gene: TRBD1
v_gene: TRBV5-1
j_gene: TRBJ2-5